These T cell receptor beta chains were read from a single sample in a study of a mutant IDH1 vaccine in newly diagnosed glioma. The assay was immunoSEQ multiplex PCR, and TCRdb's table has in-frame clones only and misses some. The sample lists roughly 70,000 clones, 84% occurring once. The antigens of these receptors remain unknown. The input for sequencing was PBMCs, taken from a glioma patient whose treatment included an IDH1 peptide vaccine. The receptors stem from a man between 18 and 29 years old with glioma. The CDR3 runs from the conserved cysteine through the conserved F or W.

v_gene | CDR3aa
TRBV4-2 | CASSQERVWGGTNEKLFF
TRBV18 | CASSPLHRDRGQSYEQYF
TRBV7-7 | CASSSEQVCSNQPQHF
TRBV5-6 | CASSYVTGPDTEAFF
TRBV11-2 | CASSLDKWGTETQYF
TRBV6-6 | CASRLTSGSDTQYF
TRBV28 | CASSRGMSQPQHF
TRBV28 | CASSLVTTNEKLFF
TRBV4-3 | CASSQGVAGEDYEQYF
TRBV30 | CAWSAGRSSYNEQFF
TRBV18 | CASSPQGAHEKLFF
TRBV2 | CASGQGGTEAFF
TRBV29-1 | CSVDTPRARNEQFF
TRBV5-8 | CASSLTGTAYGYTF
TRBV4-1 | CASSQEGVRTYSNQPQHF
TRBV4-2 | CASSQGLGYDEQYF
TRBV4-3 | CASSHLADSGNTIYF
TRBV6-5 | CASSYSRTEAFF
TRBV5-6 | CASSHPHSTDTQYF
TRBV20-1 | CSAGPGVEAFF
TRBV30 | CAWIALNNEQFF
TRBV4-3 | CASSLGPRALAGYTF
TRBV19 | CASSIGAGLDTQYF
TRBV28 | CASSFGARTDTQYF
TRBV6-6 | CASSQNRGVDYGYTF
TRBV28 | CASARYEKLFF
TRBV27 | CASSFRASNQPQHF
TRBV7-8 | CASSLDRTNIQYF
TRBV23-1 | CASSRGWGNYGYTF
TRBV28 | CASSLMAPNTGELFF
TRBV30 | CAWSTTGQQETQYF
TRBV6-5 | CASRGRTITEAFF